This TCR beta chain was sequenced in a study of cytomegalovirus exposure and HLA in healthy donors. The V end was cut by 1 base, the J end by 6 bases, with 12 bases between. Germline V lookup: CDR1 LNHNV, CDR2 YYDKDF (reference sequence). The length of the CDR3 is 14 residues. The primer mix had 60 Vbeta and 13 Jbeta primers. Here immunoSEQ multiplex PCR was the method, and the copy in TCRdb shows in-frame clones only, minus some. The data show some 180,000 clones, 79% seen once. The receptor was derived from a woman aged 25-40 years in good health and CMV-seropositive. Sequencing was carried out using PBMCs. V is TRBV15 and J is TRBJ1-2, with D possibly being TRBD1 (6 bases). The CDR3 reads CATSRAAGEHGYTF. The CDR3 DNA is TGTGCCACCAGCAGAGCCGCAGGGGAACATGGCTACACCTTC.